This record covers a single TCR beta chain. Antigen specificity is unknown. Clones were read by immunoSEQ multiplex PCR, and TCRdb kept only the in-frame ones, dropping some. The data contain approximately 130,000 clones, approximately 90% of them singletons. The data are from a study of T cell responses to AZD1222 COVID-19 vaccine. Whole-study findings and limits: There were vaccine-associated CD4 TCRs across spike, dominant at 160-218 and 743-854.

The TCR sequence derives from an adult in good health. Sequencing was performed on peripheral blood, taken on day 0 of AZD1222 vaccination.

The CDR3 spells CASSPRGDYGYTF. For the CDR3, the DNA is TGTGCCAGCAGTCCCAGGGGAGACTATGGCTACACCTTC. The chain recombines TRBV28 with TRBJ1-2; a possible D gene is TRBD1 (6 bases). The CDR3 covers 13 residues. The V gene's germline CDR1 is MDHEN and CDR2 SYDVKM. V was cut by 5 bases and J by 3 bases, with 10 bases left in between.